One and the same sample provided the 23 T cell receptor beta chains below, sequenced in a study of blood T cells in healthy people across ages. It was with a sample-barcoded 5' primer and a J-beta primer mix that a second PCR of roughly 7 to 12 cycles was run. MiXCR, applied by TCRdb to the 5' RACE reads, yields one record per CDR3 protein. The sample contains 900,000 to 950,000 distinct CDR3 sequences, under 35% of which appear only once. These same data were also listed under a study on T cells of mothers and their children.

The sequenced sample was blood. Receptor source: a woman between 40 and 50 years old in good health.

Many counts were recorded for this clonotype. This rearrangement joins TRBV7-2 to TRBJ1-1, with TRBD1 matching 10 bases. This CDR3 contains 16 residues. With 4 bases clipped from V and 4 bases from J, the junction kept 9 bases outside the gene matches. Per germline, CDR1 SGHTA and CDR2 FQGNSA. CDR3 amino acids: CASSSLVGQGITEAFF. The CDR3 coding sequence is TGTGCCAGCAGCTCCCTAGTGGGACAGGGGATCACTGAAGCTTTCTTT.

The chain couples TRBV6-5 to TRBJ2-7, with a tentative D call TRBD2 (5 bases). Trimming took 4 bases from V and 2 from J, leaving 15 bases between them. This CDR3 spans 15 amino acids. The germline gives CDR1 MNHEY, CDR2 SVGAGI. The CDR3 protein is CASSLSGLRAYEQYF. As DNA, the CDR3 is TGTGCCAGCAGTTTGAGTGGGTTGCGGGCCTACGAGCAGTACTTC.

Regarding this clonotype: Compared with germline, one end of the junction differs, possibly owing to a read error. The chain links TRBV10-2 to TRBJ2-2; a weak D match, TRBD2 (6 bases). CDR3 length: 15 residues. Germline loops: CDR1 WSHSY, CDR2 SAAADI. The CDR3: CASFDVGGNTGERFF. The DNA of the CDR3 is TGCGCCAGCTTTGACGTAGGCGGGAACACCGGGGAGCGGTTTTTT.

Many counts were recorded for this clonotype. A read error is possible here, since a much larger clone lies one base away. The genes are TRBV5-1 and TRBJ2-1; 9 nucleotides line up with TRBD2. The CDR3 spans 16 residues. Germline V gene lookup returns CDR1 SGHRS and CDR2 YFSETQ. The trim removed 2 bases at V and 9 bases at J, leaving 12 bases unmatched. The CDR3 loop is CASSLFGAGGPIEQFF. The DNA of the CDR3 is TGCGCCAGCAGCTTATTTGGGGCGGGGGGGCCGATTGAGCAGTTCTTC. Together with reference TRBV5-1 and TRBJ2-1, the CDR3 gives the full variable domain: KAGVTQTPRYLIKTRGQQVTLSCSPISGHRSVSWYQQTPGQGLQFLFEYFSETQRNKGNFPGRFSGRQFSNSRSEMNVSTLELGDSALYLCASSLFGAGGPIEQFFGPGTRLTVL.

This clonotype was recorded a few times. The chain employs TRBV7-2 and TRBJ1-5, with TRBD1 matching over 7 bases. The trim removed 1 base at V and 0 bases at J, leaving 6 bases unmatched. The V gene's germline CDR1 is SGHTA and CDR2 FQGNSA. The CDR3 length is 17 residues. The CDR3 DNA sequence: TGTGCCAGCAGCTTAGAGGGGGCTCGATATAGCAATCAGCCCCAGCATTTT. It codes for CASSLEGARYSNQPQHF. Looking up the rest from reference TRBV7-2 and TRBJ1-5 gives the full variable domain: GAGVSQSPSNKVTEKGKDVELRCDPISGHTALYWYRQSLGQGLEFLIYFQGNSAPDKSGLPSDRFSAERTGGSVSTLTIQRTQQEDSAVYLCASSLEGARYSNQPQHFGDGTRLSIL.

The chain recombines TRBV21-1 with TRBJ2-7; the table's D call of TRBD1 was not tested on the DNA. The last part of the DNA fits TRBJ2-5 better; the J call may be wrong. TRBV21-1 is designated a pseudogene. This CDR3 is 15 amino acids long. CDR3 coding DNA: TGTGTCAGCACCCCATGGGTCGGGGGCGCAGAGACCCAGTACTTC. Residues: CVSTPWVGGAETQYF.

The rearrangement joins TRBV7-9 to TRBJ1-2; D may be TRBD1 (5 bases). Germline assignment: CDR1 SEHNR and CDR2 FQNEAQ (reference sequence). With 5 bases removed from V and 4 bases from J, the gap between germline ends came to 17 bases. The CDR3 is 15 amino acids. This CDR3 is CASSPPDRPTYGYTF. The CDR3 DNA follows: TGTGCCAGCAGCCCACCAGACAGACCCACCTATGGCTACACCTTC.

On this clonotype: This may be a read error: a much more frequent sequence differs by one nucleotide. The rearrangement links TRBV15 to TRBJ2-5; 7 nucleotides line up with TRBD1. The germline gives CDR1 LNHNV, CDR2 YYDKDF (reference sequence). The CDR3 has 15 residues. The ends lost 4 bases at V and 11 bases at J; junction bases unmatched: 16. In DNA form, the CDR3 reads TGTGCCACCAGCAAAACAGGGGCCCCCTACAATGAGCAGTACTTC. It encodes CATSKTGAPYNEQYF.

This rearrangement joins TRBV5-1 to TRBJ1-1, with D unresolved. The V end lost 4 bases, the J end lost 2 bases, and 6 bases lay between the germline ends. CDR1 is SGHRS, CDR2 YFSETQ, per germline. The CDR3 sequence is 12 residues long. The CDR3 reads CASSKSNTEAFF. The CDR3, as DNA: TGCGCCAGCAGCAAAAGTAACACTGAAGCTTTCTTT.

The chain recombines TRBV12-3 or TRBV12-4 with TRBJ2-3; TRBD1 matches 7 bases. Germline trimming cut 6 bases from V and 3 bases from J; bases unmatched to any gene: 9. The CDR3 runs 15 residues. CDR3 loop: CASSRDRVETDTQYF. The CDR3 DNA sequence: TGTGCCAGCAGCCGGGACAGAGTAGAGACAGATACGCAGTATTTT.

Note on this clonotype: It may be a read error: a sequence one base away is much more abundant. This rearrangement joins TRBV6-5 to TRBJ2-4, with a possible D match to TRBD1 (6 bases). From germline, CDR1 is MNHEY and CDR2 SVGAGI. This CDR3 region has 14 residues. The germline V and J ends were trimmed by 2 bases and 13 bases, with 18 bases remaining between them. The CDR3 DNA follows: TGTGCCAGCAGTTACACAGGGTATGGGAATGAGCAGTACTTC. Translated: CASSYTGYGNEQYF.

Only a few counts were recorded for this clonotype. This chain connects TRBV12-3 or TRBV12-4 to TRBJ1-1, with D possibly being TRBD1 (6 bases). The CDR3 is made up of 13 amino acids. The ends were cut back, 6 bases at V and 11 bases at J, with 19 bases in the middle. The CDR3 DNA follows: TGTGCCAGCAGCCAACCCGGGACACCTGGGGCTTTCTTT. Translated: CASSQPGTPGAFF.

V gene TRBV4-1 combines with J gene TRBJ1-2; 8 bases align to TRBD1. Looked up from germline, CDR1 is MGHRA and CDR2 is YSYEKL. Unmatched junction bases numbered 10, after V lost 3 bases and J lost 7 bases. This CDR3 is 15 amino acids long. CDR3 residues: CASSQTLTGVGGYTF. CDR3 in DNA: TGCGCCAGCAGCCAGACCTTGACAGGGGTCGGTGGCTACACCTTC.

This clonotype occurred a few times. The V call is TRBV11-3, the J call TRBJ2-1; D is uncertain. The V gene lost 3 bases and the J gene lost 6 bases, with 12 bases spanning the gap. CDR1 SGHNT and CDR2 YENEEA come from the germline V gene. The CDR3 has 14 amino acids. The CDR3: CASSLSGVRNEQFF. CDR3 nucleotide sequence: TGTGCCAGCAGCTTGAGTGGCGTACGCAATGAGCAGTTCTTC.

The chain is built from TRBV28 and TRBJ2-5; the match to TRBD1 covers 9 bases. The CDR3 has 13 amino acids. Trimming cost V 5 bases and J 11 bases; bases outside gene matches: 9. Looked up from germline, CDR1 is MDHEN and CDR2 is SYDVKM. The CDR3 DNA reads as TGTGCCAGCAGTCGCGGGGACAGGGCCAAGCAGTACTTC. It specifies CASSRGDRAKQYF.

This chain's CDR3 is CASSLPGESSDTQYF. CDR3 in DNA: TGTGCCAGCAGTCTTCCTGGGGAATCGTCAGATACGCAGTATTTT. The chain is built from TRBV5-4 and TRBJ2-3; D unclear. CDR3 length: 15 amino acids. Per germline, CDR1 SGHNT and CDR2 YYREEE (reference sequence). V was shortened by 5 bases and J by 4 bases, with 17 bases between the two germline ends. The complete variable domain, with remaining parts taken from reference TRBV5-4 and TRBJ2-3, reads ETGVTQSPTHLIKTRGQQVTLRCSSQSGHNTVSWYQQALGQGPQFIFQYYREEENGRGNFPPRFSGLQFPNYSSELNVNALELDDSALYLCASSLPGESSDTQYFGPGTRLTVL.

The chain links TRBV5-4 to TRBJ1-1; D remains ambiguous. This CDR3 comprises 13 residues. CDR1 and CDR2 from the germline V gene are SGHNT and YYREEE (reference sequence). Trimming removed 6 bases from V and 1 base from J, with 10 bases in between. Here the CDR3 reads CASNSPWNTEAFF. The CDR3 coding sequence is TGTGCCAGCAACTCTCCATGGAACACTGAAGCTTTCTTT.

V gene TRBV20-1 combines with J gene TRBJ1-5; tentatively, D is TRBD1 (5 bases). Trimming stripped 0 bases from V and 1 base from J, with 10 bases between. CDR1 is DFQATT, CDR2 SNEGSKA, per germline (reference sequence). CDR3 length: 15 residues. The CDR3 spells CSARDRQGSNQPQHF. The CDR3 nucleotides are TGCAGTGCTAGAGATCGGCAGGGAAGCAATCAGCCCCAGCATTTT.

Turning to this clonotype: It may be a read error: a sequence one base away is much more abundant. The chain links TRBV3-1 to TRBJ2-1, with 11 bases aligning to TRBD2. Germline V CDR1 and CDR2: LGHDT, YNNKEL (reference sequence). This CDR3 spans 15 amino acids. The CDR3 spells CAGSPGTSGNNEQFF. CDR3 DNA sequence: TGTGCCGGCAGCCCCGGGACTAGCGGTAACAATGAGCAGTTCTTC.

The J gene is TRBJ2-1, the V gene TRBV5-1, with 12 bases lining up with TRBD2. V shed 0 bases, J shed 13 bases, and the junction held 14 bases outside the gene matches. CDR1 and CDR2 (germline): SGHRS, YFSETQ. The CDR3 loop spans 17 amino acids. The CDR3 sequence: CASSLALAGGPQETQFF. CDR3 nucleotide sequence: TGCGCCAGCAGCTTGGCCCTAGCGGGGGGGCCCCAAGAGACCCAGTTCTTC.

The chain uses TRBV6-4 and TRBJ2-1; the match to TRBD2 covers 9 bases. Trimming at V came to 3 bases and at J to 12 bases, leaving 9 bases not matched to a gene. The CDR3 consists of 14 residues. From germline, CDR1 is MRHNA and CDR2 SNTAGT. In DNA, the CDR3 is TGTGCCAGCAGTGAATATAGGACTAGCGTGGGGCAGTTCTTC. Residues: CASSEYRTSVGQFF.

A word on this clonotype: At one end, the junction sequence differs from germline, possibly due to a read error. V and J are TRBV7-6 and TRBJ2-3; TRBD1 or TRBD2 may be the D gene (6 bases each). The CDR3 has 20 amino acids. Germline V gene data show CDR1 as SGHVS and CDR2 as FNYEAQ. In DNA, the CDR3 is TGTACCAGCAGCTTTCACCTCGGGGGCGAAGACAGTGGGGTCACAGATACGCAGTATTTT. Protein sequence: CTSSFHLGGEDSGVTDTQYF.

V is TRBV18 and J is TRBJ1-5; D possibly corresponds to TRBD1 (5 bases). The V end lost 4 bases, the J end lost 9 bases, and 13 bases lay between the germline ends. In germline, CDR1 is KGHSH, CDR2 LQKENI. The CDR3 loop spans 13 amino acids. Written as DNA, the CDR3 is TGTGCCAGCTCACAATCAGGGCGGGGGCCCCAGCATTTT. It translates to CASSQSGRGPQHF.